This T cell receptor (beta chain) derives from a study of blood T cell repertoires in COVID-19. Libraries were prepared by immunoSEQ multiplex PCR; TCRdb keeps only in-frame clonotypes and omits some of them. The sample carries around 200,000 clones, 80% recorded once. The V and J ends lost 4 bases and 5 bases, in that order; junction bases with no gene match: 10. The CDR3 has 18 amino acids. Per the germline V gene, CDR1 is KGHDR and CDR2 is SFDVKD. The sequence derives from a woman aged 70 to 79 with acute or convalescent COVID-19. The V gene is TRBV24-1, the J gene TRBJ2-2; 12 bases align to TRBD2. The sequenced sample consisted of peripheral blood. The CDR3 is CATSDQGLAGLYTGELFF. DNA of the CDR3: TGTGCCACCAGTGACCAAGGACTAGCGGGACTGTATACCGGGGAGCTGTTTTTT.